This T cell receptor beta chain stems from a study of shared clonotypes between healthy human individuals. Study overall: Serving as donors were two women and a few men, whose ages spanned 18 to 49. Three plates each covered CD4 naive and memory; CD8 naive two, CD8 memory one.

A word on this clone: Its antigen remains unidentified.

Some clones are missing from TCRdb's copy, which holds only in-frame ones; the method was immunoSEQ multiplex PCR. The sample has 2 million to 2.5 million clones; 90% to 96% are singletons. Points from the study as a whole: Naive subsets typically showed greater estimated richness than memory subsets.

The TCR originated in a man aged 18 to 29 in good health. The specimen sequenced was naive CD4+ T cells sorted from blood. Subset reported: CD45RA+ positively selected.

In nucleotides, the CDR3 is TGCGCCAGCAGCCAAACCTCGGGACAGGGGGTCACAGATACGCAGTATTTT. Its translation: CASSQTSGQGVTDTQYF. This sequence joins TRBV4-3 and TRBJ2-3; TRBD1 aligns across 11 bases. The CDR3 spans 17 residues. Trimming cost V 2 bases and J 2 bases; bases outside gene matches: 6. CDR1 and CDR2 (germline): LGHNA, YSLEER.